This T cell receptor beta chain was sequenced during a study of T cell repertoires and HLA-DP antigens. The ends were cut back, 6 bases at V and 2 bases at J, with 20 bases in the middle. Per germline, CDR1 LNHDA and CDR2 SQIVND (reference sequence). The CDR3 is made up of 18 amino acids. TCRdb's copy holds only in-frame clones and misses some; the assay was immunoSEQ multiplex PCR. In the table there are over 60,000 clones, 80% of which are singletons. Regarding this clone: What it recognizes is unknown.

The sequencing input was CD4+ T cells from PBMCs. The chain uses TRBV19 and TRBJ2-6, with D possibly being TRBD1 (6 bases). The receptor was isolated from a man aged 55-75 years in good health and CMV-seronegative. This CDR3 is CASRNLRQEVTGANVLTF. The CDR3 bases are TGTGCCAGTAGAAACCTTCGACAGGAGGTGACTGGGGCCAACGTCCTGACTTTC.